The clone carrying this TCR beta chain was seen once. CD45RA-negative memory and CD45RA+ naive subsets were split from the CD4+ cells. The assay ran at deep level. The protocol was immunoSEQ multiplex PCR, while the TCRdb copy is restricted to in-frame clones and leaves out a portion. The repertoire holds roughly 2 million clones, 95% seen once, with approximately 0.13% in the top ten. This sample is drawn from a study of shared clonotypes between healthy human individuals. Overall study: The study used three CD4 naive, three CD4 memory, two CD8 naive and one CD8 memory plate per donor.

Germline CDR1 reads SGHNT; CDR2 reads YYREEE (reference sequence). The V and J ends lost 7 bases and 0 bases respectively, with 15 bases between them. CDR3 length: 15 residues. The chain is built from TRBV5-4 and TRBJ2-3; D unclear. Material: naive CD4+ T cells sorted from blood. The subset denotes: CD45RA+ positively selected. The TCR was taken from a man between 18 and 35 years old in good health. DNA for the CDR3: TGTGCCAGCCGTCCGGAAATCTTTAGCACAGATACGCAGTATTTT. The encoded protein is CASRPEIFSTDTQYF. The full variable domain, with the rest looked up from reference TRBV5-4 and TRBJ2-3, is ETGVTQSPTHLIKTRGQQVTLRCSSQSGHNTVSWYQQALGQGPQFIFQYYREEENGRGNFPPRFSGLQFPNYSSELNVNALELDDSALYLCASRPEIFSTDTQYFGPGTRLTVL.